This T cell receptor (beta chain) was obtained from a study of T-cell reconstitution after alpha-beta-depleted transplantation in children. Study findings and constraints: Recipient T cells and thymic progenitors that survived were the source of the high TCRbeta diversity seen at day 60 in some patients. About two months after transplant, alpha-beta T cells reportedly came from several hundred expanded graft clones.

Unique molecular identifiers featured in how the TCRbeta library was prepared. Using its own MiXCR run on the PCR reads, TCRdb lists one record per CDR3 protein. In the table there are about 210,000 distinct CDR3 sequences, around a sixth of which are singletons. The ends lost 7 bases at V and 4 bases at J; junction bases unmatched: 3. CDR3 length: 14 residues. Germline V gene lookup returns CDR1 MNHEY and CDR2 SMNVEV (reference sequence). Comments on this clonotype: Antigen specificity is unknown.

The sequenced sample was PBMCs, mostly from graft donor cells, obtained 360 days after TCRalphabeta/CD19-depleted stem cell transplant. The chain uses TRBV27 and TRBJ2-2; TRBD2 aligns across 10 bases. The origin of this receptor is a male patient aged 2 to 10 who had a stem cell transplant for acute lymphoblastic leukemia, so the T cells may come from the graft donor. The CDR3 region has the DNA TGTGCCAGCACTAGCGGGAGACCCACCGGGGAGCTGTTTTTT. Its translation: CASTSGRPTGELFF.